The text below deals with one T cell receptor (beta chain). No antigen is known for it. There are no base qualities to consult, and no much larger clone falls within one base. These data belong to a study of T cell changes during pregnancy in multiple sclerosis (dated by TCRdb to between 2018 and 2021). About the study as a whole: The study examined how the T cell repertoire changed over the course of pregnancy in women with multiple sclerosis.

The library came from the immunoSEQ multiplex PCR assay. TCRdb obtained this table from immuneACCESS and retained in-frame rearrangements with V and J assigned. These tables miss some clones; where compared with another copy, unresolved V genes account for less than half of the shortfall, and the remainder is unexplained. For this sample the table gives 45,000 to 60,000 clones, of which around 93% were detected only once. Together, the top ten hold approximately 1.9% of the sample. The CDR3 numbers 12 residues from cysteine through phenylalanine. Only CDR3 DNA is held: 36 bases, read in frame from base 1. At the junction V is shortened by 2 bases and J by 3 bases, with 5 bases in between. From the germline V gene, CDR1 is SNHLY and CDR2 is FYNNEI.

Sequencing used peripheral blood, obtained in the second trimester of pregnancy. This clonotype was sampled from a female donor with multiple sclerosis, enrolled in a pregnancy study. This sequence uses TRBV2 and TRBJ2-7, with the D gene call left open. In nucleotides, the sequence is TGTGCCAGCAGTGAAAACAACTACGAGCAGTACTTC. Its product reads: CASSENNYEQYF.